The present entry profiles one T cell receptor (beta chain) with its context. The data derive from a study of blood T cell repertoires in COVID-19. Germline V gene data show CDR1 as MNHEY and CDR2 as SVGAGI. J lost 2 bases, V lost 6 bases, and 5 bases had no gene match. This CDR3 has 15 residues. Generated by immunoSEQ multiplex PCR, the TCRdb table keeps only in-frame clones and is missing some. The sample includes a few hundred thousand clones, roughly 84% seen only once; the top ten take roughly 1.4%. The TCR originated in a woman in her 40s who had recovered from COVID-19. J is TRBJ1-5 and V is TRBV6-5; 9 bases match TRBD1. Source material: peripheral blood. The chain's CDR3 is CASRAGQGGNQPQHF. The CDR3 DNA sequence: TGTGCCAGCAGGGCGGGACAGGGAGGCAATCAGCCCCAGCATTTT.